This record covers a single TCR beta chain. These data belong to a study of blood T cells in healthy people across ages. Primers used in a second PCR of roughly 6 to 12 cycles were a sample-barcoded 5' primer and a J-beta primer mix. Each cDNA molecule was tagged by a template-switch adaptor with 12 random nucleotides. TCRdb independently ran MiXCR on the 5' RACE reads; one entry per CDR3 protein. The profile covers roughly 800,000 distinct CDR3 sequences, with 58% appearing a single time and around 22% taken by the ten largest. Sequenced input: blood. The receptor was isolated from a man aged 25 to 40 in good health.

For the CDR3, the DNA is TGTGCCTGGAAGAGGGCCAATGGAGAGACCCAGTACTTC. This encodes CAWKRANGETQYF. The rearrangement links TRBV30 to TRBJ2-5, with D tentatively TRBD2 (5 bases). Trimming shortened V by 4 bases and J by 4 bases, and 13 bases separated the two germline ends. This CDR3 is 13 amino acids long. CDR1 is GTSNPN and CDR2 is SVGIG in the germline V gene (reference sequence).